What follows are 27 T cell receptor beta chains derived from one specimen sequenced in a study of T cells after posttransplantation cyclophosphamide. Using immunoSEQ multiplex PCR, the repertoire was profiled, and TCRdb retains in-frame clones only, with some absent. Singletons are absent from the sample, which has fewer than 40,000 clones. Sequencing used PBMCs. The receptors stem from a woman aged 45-65 years in good health and a related stem cell transplant donor.

This clone was found many times. The CDR3 DNA reads as TGTGCCAGCTCACCATCGACAGTGAACGAGCAGTACTTC. This encodes CASSPSTVNEQYF. The rearrangement links TRBV18 to TRBJ2-7; a weak D match, TRBD1 (5 bases). Trimming left V 2 bases short and J 5 bases short, with 10 bases between. Germline-derived CDR1 and CDR2 are KGHSH and LQKENI. CDR3 length: 13 residues.

This clone showed up many times. The genes are TRBV5-1 and TRBJ2-7; the D gene is possibly TRBD1 (6 bases). The CDR3 runs to 13 residues. Trimming took off 2 bases at V and 5 bases at J, with 11 bases between the two ends. Per the germline V gene, CDR1 is SGHRS and CDR2 is YFSETQ. The CDR3 protein is CASSLQGIDEQYF. Here the CDR3 DNA reads TGCGCCAGCAGCTTACAGGGTATCGACGAGCAGTACTTC.

This chain's CDR3 is CASSEPGQGNTEAFF. CDR3 nucleotides: TGTGCCAGCAGTGAACCGGGACAGGGGAACACTGAAGCTTTCTTT. V is TRBV6-1 and J is TRBJ1-1; 9 bases are a match to TRBD1. CDR1 and CDR2 from the germline V gene are MNHNS and SASEGT. J was trimmed by 1 base and V by 2 bases; bases with no gene match: 2. The CDR3 loop spans 15 amino acids.

This clone was detected ten times or more. The V gene is TRBV29-1, the J gene TRBJ1-1, with D unclear. CDR3 size: 13 residues. The V gene's germline CDR1 is SQVTM and CDR2 ANQGSEA. Trimming took 4 bases from V and 0 from J, leaving 9 bases between them. For the CDR3, the DNA is TGCAGCGTTGGCCCCAGGCTGAACACTGAAGCTTTCTTT. Translation: CSVGPRLNTEAFF.

In its sample, this clone was seen a few times. The genes are TRBV6-5 and TRBJ1-2, with D possibly being TRBD1 (5 bases). The ends were cut back, 2 bases at V and 4 bases at J, with 11 bases in the middle. Looked up from germline, CDR1 is MNHEY and CDR2 is SVGAGI. The CDR3 loop spans 14 amino acids. The DNA for the CDR3 is TGTGCCAGCAGTTACGAGGGGCTAATCTATGGCTACACCTTC. Its protein is CASSYEGLIYGYTF.

The chain couples TRBV28 to TRBJ1-2, with a possible D match to TRBD1 (6 bases). V was trimmed by 6 bases and J by 8 bases, leaving 13 bases between them. This CDR3 is built from 12 residues. CDR1 and CDR2 from the germline V gene are MDHEN and SYDVKM. In nucleotides, the CDR3 is TGTGCCAGCAGCTCCGGCGGGGGCGGCTACACCTTC. Translation: CASSSGGGGYTF.

This clone appeared a few times. The chain has TRBV18 and TRBJ1-5; TRBD1 agrees at 7 bases. This CDR3 contains 16 residues. Germline CDR1 and CDR2: KGHSH and LQKENI. V was pared by 0 bases and J by 6 bases, with 8 bases of the junction left unmatched. The CDR3 sequence is CASSPPEGGGGQPQHF. The CDR3 nucleotides read TGTGCCAGCTCACCACCCGAGGGAGGGGGCGGTCAGCCCCAGCATTTT.

Ten or more counts support this clone. V is TRBV14 and J is TRBJ1-2, with 9 bases matching TRBD1. The CDR3 has 14 residues. With 4 bases clipped from V and 4 bases from J, the junction kept 4 bases outside the gene matches. From germline, CDR1 is SGHDN and CDR2 FVKESK. CDR3 sequence: CASSRDRVTYGYTF. DNA for the CDR3: TGTGCCAGCAGCCGGGACAGGGTGACCTATGGCTACACCTTC.

There are many counts of this clone. This chain connects TRBV19 to TRBJ1-2; D ambiguous. The CDR3 runs to 14 residues. V dropped 5 bases and J dropped 0 bases, with 10 bases sitting between them. The V gene's germline CDR1 is LNHDA and CDR2 SQIVND (reference sequence). The CDR3 DNA is TGTGCCAGTAGTCTTTCGTCTACTAACTATGGCTACACCTTC. Its translation: CASSLSSTNYGYTF.

This clone was recorded many times. The chain joins TRBV5-1 to TRBJ1-5, with unresolved D. Germline CDR1 reads SGHRS; CDR2 reads YFSETQ. V was pared by 0 bases and J by 0 bases, with 7 bases between. The CDR3 spans 15 residues. CDR3 DNA sequence: TGCGCCAGCAGCTTGGAAGGGCATAGCAATCAGCCCCAGCATTTT. Translated, it gives CASSLEGHSNQPQHF.

The chain couples TRBV7-9 to TRBJ2-3, with TRBD2 matching 7 bases. Germline CDR1 SEHNR, CDR2 FQNEAQ (reference sequence). J gave up 4 bases and V 3 bases, and 1 base lay outside the gene matches. The CDR3 is 13 amino acids. The CDR3 DNA reads TGTGCCAGCAGCTTGGCGGGGGCAGATACGCAGTATTTT. This sequence encodes CASSLAGADTQYF.

This clone was recorded at least ten times. The rearrangement links TRBV18 to TRBJ1-2, with D uncertain. Germline CDR1 reads KGHSH; CDR2 reads LQKENI. Between the trimmed V and J ends, which lost 3 bases and 2 bases, there was a span of 7 bases. The CDR3 totals 13 residues. In DNA, the CDR3 is TGTGCCAGCTCACCTCCAACAAACTATGGCTACACCTTC. Amino acid sequence: CASSPPTNYGYTF.

The table lists this clone with many counts. This chain uses TRBV2 with TRBJ1-5; D perhaps matches TRBD1 (6 bases). There are 13 residues in the CDR3. With 7 bases removed from V and 6 bases from J, the gap between germline ends came to 13 bases. CDR1 and CDR2 (germline): SNHLY, FYNNEI. CDR3 bases: TGTGCCAGCAAAGGGGGTTTAGGTCAGCCCCAGCATTTT. Its translation is CASKGGLGQPQHF.

This clone has more than one count but fewer than ten. The chain joins TRBV24-1 to TRBJ2-3; D uncertain. Germline assignment: CDR1 KGHDR and CDR2 SFDVKD. CDR3 length: 15 amino acids. V was clipped by 4 bases and J by 1 base, with 11 bases between them. CDR3 DNA sequence: TGTGCCACCAGTGAGTCAGATCGGGGCACAGATACGCAGTATTTT. It is translated as CATSESDRGTDTQYF.

Only a few counts were recorded for this clone. The chain combines TRBV28 with TRBJ2-3, with 7 nucleotides matching TRBD1. This CDR3 contains 14 residues. The trim removed 5 bases at V and 2 bases at J, leaving 4 bases unmatched. Germline-derived CDR1 and CDR2 are MDHEN and SYDVKM. The CDR3 here is CASSPGQITDTQYF. The CDR3 DNA is TGTGCCAGCAGTCCGGGACAGATCACAGATACGCAGTATTTT.

This clone has at least ten counts. J is TRBJ1-2 and V is TRBV2; TRBD1 might be the D (5 bases). Trimming left V 5 bases short and J 5 bases short, with 12 bases between. The CDR3 runs 13 residues. In germline, CDR1 is SNHLY, CDR2 FYNNEI. For the CDR3, the DNA is TGTGCCAGCAGTCCCAGGGATTCTTATGGCTACACCTTC. Amino acids: CASSPRDSYGYTF.

Ten or more counts support this clone. V and J are TRBV27 and TRBJ1-2; D gene ambiguous. Trimming removed 5 bases at V and 1 base at J, with 14 bases between. CDR3 size: 15 residues. Germline V CDR1 and CDR2: MNHEY, SMNVEV (reference sequence). The DNA of the CDR3 is TGTGCCAGCAGTCCCTCCTGGCAGATTAACTATGGCTACACCTTC. Amino acids: CASSPSWQINYGYTF.

This clone was recorded at least ten times. The chain links TRBV19 to TRBJ1-5; the match to TRBD1 covers 10 bases. The germline V gene encodes CDR1 LNHDA and CDR2 SQIVND (reference sequence). V lost 6 bases to trimming and J lost 4 bases; unmatched junction nucleotides: 12. The CDR3 contains 17 residues. The CDR3 is CASSPRDRGRRNQPQHF. CDR3 in DNA: TGTGCCAGTAGCCCTAGGGACAGGGGTCGCAGAAATCAGCCCCAGCATTTT.

This clone was picked up a small number of times. This sequence joins TRBV30 and TRBJ2-6; D is possibly TRBD1 (6 bases). Germline V CDR1 and CDR2: GTSNPN, SVGIG (reference sequence). This CDR3 region has 13 residues. V lost 8 bases to trimming and J lost 4 bases, with 12 bases between them. As DNA, the CDR3 is TGTGCCGTGCAGGGGATGGGGGCCAACGTCCTGACTTTC. Its translation: CAVQGMGANVLTF.

CDR3 nucleotide sequence: TGTGCCGGAAGGGTGACAGGGGGTGCGAACACTGAAGCTTTCTTT. Its translation is CAGRVTGGANTEAFF. J is TRBJ1-1 and V is TRBV30; TRBD1 aligns across 9 bases. The CDR3 spans 15 residues. From germline, CDR1 is GTSNPN and CDR2 SVGIG (reference sequence). After removal of 8 bases from V and 1 base from J, the junction contained 11 bases not matched to a gene.

This clone was recorded many times. The chain uses TRBV5-5 and TRBJ1-1; D call uncertain. This CDR3 has 17 amino acids. The germline CDR1 and CDR2 sequences are SGHKS and YYEKEE (reference sequence). The V end lost 2 bases, the J end lost 3 bases, and 20 bases lay between the germline ends. CDR3 region: CASSFTPFLLVDTEAFF. The CDR3 region has the DNA TGTGCCAGCAGCTTTACTCCCTTCTTGCTGGTTGACACTGAAGCTTTCTTT.

This clone was found many times. The chain joins TRBV27 to TRBJ2-1; 9 nucleotides line up with TRBD1. V lost 5 bases to trimming and J lost 13 bases; unmatched junction nucleotides: 9. Germline CDR1 MNHEY, CDR2 SMNVEV (reference sequence). This CDR3 has 13 residues. The CDR3 loop is CASSQSGQGTQFF. CDR3 sequence (DNA): TGTGCCAGCAGTCAAAGTGGACAGGGGACTCAGTTCTTC.

At least ten counts were recorded for this clone. The V and J genes are TRBV10-3 and TRBJ2-7, with 7 bases fitting TRBD1. The V and J ends lost 7 bases and 4 bases, in that order; junction bases with no gene match: 7. This CDR3 has 13 amino acids. Germline V gene data show CDR1 as ENHRY and CDR2 as SYGVKD. For the CDR3, the DNA is TGTGCCATCAAGGGACAGCTAATTTACGAGCAGTACTTC. Protein: CAIKGQLIYEQYF.

The rearrangement joins TRBV5-1 to TRBJ2-5; TRBD1 matches at 8 bases. V lost 4 bases to trimming and J lost 1 base; unmatched junction nucleotides: 9. The CDR3 totals 16 residues. Looked up from germline, CDR1 is SGHRS and CDR2 is YFSETQ. The CDR3 nucleotides read TGCGCCAGCAGCCCCCGACAGGGGCCTCCCCAAGAGACCCAGTACTTC. Amino acids: CASSPRQGPPQETQYF.

This clone was observed a handful of times. The rearrangement joins TRBV6-5 to TRBJ2-5, with 12 bases fitting TRBD2. CDR1 and CDR2 from the germline V gene are MNHEY and SVGAGI. CDR3 size: 14 residues. Germline trimming cut 11 bases from V and 5 bases from J; bases unmatched to any gene: 9. The chain's CDR3 is CAVETSGSRETQYF. The CDR3 DNA sequence: TGTGCCGTTGAGACTAGCGGGAGTCGGGAGACCCAGTACTTC.

This clone was detected many times. The chain links TRBV30 to TRBJ1-1, with D unclear. The CDR3 spans 15 residues. Germline CDR1 is GTSNPN and CDR2 is SVGIG (reference sequence). V was pared by 3 bases and J by 4 bases, with 18 bases between. CDR3 amino acids: CAWSAAGPLGTEAFF. DNA of the CDR3: TGTGCCTGGAGCGCCGCGGGTCCCTTAGGCACTGAAGCTTTCTTT.

Ten or more counts support this clone. This chain connects TRBV7-9 to TRBJ2-3; 14 nucleotides agree with TRBD2. V dropped 2 bases and J dropped 6; count of bases not matched to a gene: 10. CDR1 SEHNR and CDR2 FQNEAQ come from the germline V gene (reference sequence). CDR3 length equals 18 residues. The CDR3 here is CASSLHQGLAGDGDTQYF. The CDR3 DNA reads as TGTGCCAGCAGCTTACATCAGGGACTAGCGGGAGATGGGGATACGCAGTATTTT. Combining the CDR3 with reference TRBV7-9 and TRBJ2-3 gives the whole variable domain DTGVSQNPRHKITKRGQNVTFRCDPISEHNRLYWYRQTLGQGPEFLTYFQNEAQLEKSRLLSDRFSAERPKGSFSTLEIQRTEQGDSAMYLCASSLHQGLAGDGDTQYFGPGTRLTVL.